The rows below give T cell receptor beta chains drawn from one sample of a study of spatial heterogeneity in lung cancer. TCRdb used MiXCR to reprocess the 5' RACE reads, holding one entry per CDR3 protein. Of around 21,000 distinct CDR3 sequences in the sample, around 4.8% were seen once. Here the sequenced sample was lung tumor tissue, taken at surgery. All receptors derive from a male donor with early-stage non-small cell lung cancer. CDR3s include the opening cysteine and the closing phenylalanine or tryptophan. A D gene is named only where the DNA matches it firmly. Rows give clone size only sometimes, using once, few, many, or a class for an expanded clone.

TRBV20-1,TRBJ2-3,TRBD2,.,TGCAGTGCCGACCGACTAGCGGGGAGGGATACGCAGTATTTT,CSADRLAGRDTQYF
TRBV2,TRBJ2-5,TRBD1,many,TGTGCCAGCAGTCTCGGGACAGCGAAGGAGACCCAGTACTTC,CASSLGTAKETQYF
TRBV6-5,TRBJ1-2,TRBD1,many,TGTGCCAGCAGTCGCCGGGACAGTCTTAACTATGGCTACACCTTC,CASSRRDSLNYGYTF
TRBV5-1,TRBJ2-2,.,many,TGCGCCAGCAGCTTTGGGACCGGGGAGCTGTTTTTT,CASSFGTGELFF
TRBV5-1,TRBJ1-5,TRBD1,.,TGCGCCAGCAGCTCTTGGGCGGGACAGCCCCAGCGTTTT,CASSSWAGQPQRF
TRBV15,TRBJ2-3,.,many,TGTGCCACCAGCCAGAGGACGGGGGAGAAAGATACGCAGTATTTT,CATSQRTGEKDTQYF
TRBV7-2,TRBJ1-5,.,many,TGTGCCAGCAGCCAGGGTCACGGGGTAGGGGGGCCCCAGCATTTT,CASSQGHGVGGPQHF
TRBV7-8,TRBJ2-5,TRBD2,many,TGTGCCAGCAGTCTGCGGGGGGCTTATGAGACCCAGTACTTC,CASSLRGAYETQYF
TRBV18,TRBJ2-7,.,.,TGTGCCAGCTCAGCTATTGACCCCGGAGGCTACGAGCAGTACTTC,CASSAIDPGGYEQYF
TRBV23-1,TRBJ2-1,.,few,TGCGCCAGCAGTCACAACCAGTTCCGGGGGGAGCAGTTCTTC,CASSHNQFRGEQFF
TRBV11-2,TRBJ2-1,.,.,TGTGCCAGCAGCTTAGTTGGGGGGGCGAGCTCCTACAATGAGCAGTTCTTC,CASSLVGGASSYNEQFF
TRBV28,TRBJ1-5,TRBD1,.,TGTGCCAGCAGGACAGGGGGGCCCCGAGGAGGTCGCAATCAGCCCCAGCATTTT,CASRTGGPRGGRNQPQHF
TRBV12-5,TRBJ2-5,.,many,TGTGCTAGTGGTTTGGGGGCCTTGTCCGGAGGTGGGGAGACCCAGTACTTC,CASGLGALSGGGETQYF
TRBV7-9,TRBJ2-1,TRBD1,many,TGTGCCAGCAGCTACTCCGGGACAGGGGGCCATGAGCAGTTCTTC,CASSYSGTGGHEQFF
TRBV29-1,TRBJ2-6,.,medium-sized,TGCAGCGTTGTGAGCCTTAAGAGATCTGGGGCCAACGTCCTGACTTTC,CSVVSLKRSGANVLTF
TRBV11-2,TRBJ1-3,.,many,TGTGCCAGCAGCCCGGGTGTGGGTGGAAACACCATATATTTT,CASSPGVGGNTIYF
TRBV4-3,TRBJ2-3,TRBD2,many,TGCGCCAGCAGCCAAGAGGCGGGAGCGTCAGATACGCAGTATTTT,CASSQEAGASDTQYF
TRBV11-1,TRBJ2-7,.,medium-sized,TGTGCCAGCAGTCCGGACAGTTACTCCTACTACGAGCAGTACTTC,CASSPDSYSYYEQYF
TRBV3-1,TRBJ1-6,.,many,TGTGCCAGCAGCCAAAGGTCCGTCAATTCACCCCTCCACTTT,CASSQRSVNSPLHF
TRBV5-4,TRBJ2-7,.,many,TGTGCCAGCAGCTTCCAGGGCTACTACGAGCAGTACTTC,CASSFQGYYEQYF
TRBV14,TRBJ2-1,TRBD2,few,TGTGCCAGCAGATTGTCGGGGGGGCGATTAAATGAGCAGTTCTTC,CASRLSGGRLNEQFF
TRBV19,TRBJ2-7,TRBD1,few,TGTGCCAGTAGCCGCACCACCGCCGGGACAGGAGGCAACGAGCAGTACTTC,CASSRTTAGTGGNEQYF
TRBV6-5,TRBJ1-3,.,many,TGTGCCAGCAGCCCAACTCCGGGAATTTACTCTGGAAACACCATATATTTT,CASSPTPGIYSGNTIYF
TRBV27,TRBJ2-3,.,many,TGTGCCAGCACTCGTGGCACAGATACGCAGTATTTT,CASTRGTDTQYF
TRBV2,TRBJ1-5,.,.,TGTGCCAGCAGGCAAGGAGCATCGGGCAATCAGCCCCAGCATTTT,CASRQGASGNQPQHF
TRBV18,TRBJ1-1,.,many,TGTGCCAGCTCACTCGGACAGACGAACACTGAAGCTTTCTTT,CASSLGQTNTEAFF
TRBV6-6,TRBJ2-6,TRBD2,many,TGTGCCAGCTTTCAGGGAGGGTCTGGGGCCAACGTCCTGACTTTC,CASFQGGSGANVLTF
TRBV5-1,TRBJ2-3,.,many,TGCGCCAGCAACCCCGGTGGGGGGCGCAGGGTTTACACAGATACGCAGTATTTT,CASNPGGGRRVYTDTQYF
TRBV7-3,TRBJ2-3,TRBD2,many,TGTGCCAGCAGCCTTTCACCGGGACTAGCTAAAGATACGCAGTATTTT,CASSLSPGLAKDTQYF
TRBV11-2,TRBJ2-2,.,few,TGTGCCAGCAGCTCACTAATGGGTGGGGAGCTGTTTTTT,CASSSLMGGELFF